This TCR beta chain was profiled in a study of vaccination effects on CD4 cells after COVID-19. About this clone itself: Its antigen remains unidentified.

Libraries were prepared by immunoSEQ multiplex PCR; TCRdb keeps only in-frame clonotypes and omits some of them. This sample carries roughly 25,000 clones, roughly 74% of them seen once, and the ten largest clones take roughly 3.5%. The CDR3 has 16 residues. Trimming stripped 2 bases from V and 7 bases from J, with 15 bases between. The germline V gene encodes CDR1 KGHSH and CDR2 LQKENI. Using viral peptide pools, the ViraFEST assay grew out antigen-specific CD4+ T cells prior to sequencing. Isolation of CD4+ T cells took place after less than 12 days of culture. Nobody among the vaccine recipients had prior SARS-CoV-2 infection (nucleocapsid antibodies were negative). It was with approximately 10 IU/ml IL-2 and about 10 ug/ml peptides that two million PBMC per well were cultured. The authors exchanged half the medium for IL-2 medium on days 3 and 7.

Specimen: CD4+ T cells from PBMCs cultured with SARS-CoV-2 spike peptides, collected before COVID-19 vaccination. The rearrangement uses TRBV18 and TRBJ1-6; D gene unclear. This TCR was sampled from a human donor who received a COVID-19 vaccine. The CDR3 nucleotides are TGTGCCAGCTCACCATTGGGAAATTTAGGGAATTCACCCCTCCACTTT. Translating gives CASSPLGNLGNSPLHF.